The source of this T cell receptor (beta chain) is a study of blood T cell repertoires in COVID-19. On the study more broadly: Researchers got acute and convalescent COVID-19 samples from the United States, Italy and Spain. T cells, B-cell-depleted T cells, or PBMCs provided the cDNA or gDNA that served as material.

CDR1 is MGHRA, CDR2 YSYEKL, per germline. This CDR3 region has 18 residues. The V gene end was trimmed by 3 bases and the J gene end by 3 bases; junction bases not matched to a gene: 11. The authors' processing: Amplification from reference gene primers served as the basis for estimated nucleated cell counts. Data came from immunoSEQ multiplex PCR; TCRdb stores just in-frame clones and leaves some out. V and J calls and clone size follow that table, whereas D and trimming were derived from the DNA. The data hold about 160,000 clones, with approximately 85% observed a single time. Input material: peripheral blood. This clonotype originated in a man aged 40-49 years with acute or convalescent COVID-19. The rearrangement links TRBV4-1 to TRBJ2-3; 11 positions match TRBD2. Here the CDR3 DNA reads TGCGCCAGCAGCCATTCTAGGAGGGCTAGCGGGGGGACAGATACGCAGTATTTT. Its translation: CASSHSRRASGGTDTQYF.